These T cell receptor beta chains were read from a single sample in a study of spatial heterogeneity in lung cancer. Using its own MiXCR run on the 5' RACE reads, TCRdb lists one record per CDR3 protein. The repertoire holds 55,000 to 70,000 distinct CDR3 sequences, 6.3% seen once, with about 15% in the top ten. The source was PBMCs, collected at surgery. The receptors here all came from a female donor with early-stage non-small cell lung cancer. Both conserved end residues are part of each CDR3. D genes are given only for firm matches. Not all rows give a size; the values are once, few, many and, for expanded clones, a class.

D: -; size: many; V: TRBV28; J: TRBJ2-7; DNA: TGTGCCAGCAGTAAGTACAACTACTACGAGCAGTACTTC; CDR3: CASSKYNYYEQYF
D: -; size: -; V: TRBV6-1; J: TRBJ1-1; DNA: TGTGCCAGCAGTCCACTACAGGTAGAAGGCACTGAAGCTTTCTTT; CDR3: CASSPLQVEGTEAFF
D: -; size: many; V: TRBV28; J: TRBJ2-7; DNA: TGTGCCAGCAGTGCGACCTACGAGCAGTACTTC; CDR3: CASSATYEQYF
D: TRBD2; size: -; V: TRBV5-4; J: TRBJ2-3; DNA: TGTGCCAGTTCGGGACTAGCGGGGAGTCCAGATACGCAGTATTTT; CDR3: CASSGLAGSPDTQYF
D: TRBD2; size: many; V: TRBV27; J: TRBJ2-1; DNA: TGTGCCAGCAGTCCCAGTTCTAGCGGGTACAATGAGCAGTTCTTC; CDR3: CASSPSSSGYNEQFF
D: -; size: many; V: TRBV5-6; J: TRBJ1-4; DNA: TGTGCCAGCAGCTTGATTGCAACTAATGAAAAACTGTTTTTT; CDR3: CASSLIATNEKLFF
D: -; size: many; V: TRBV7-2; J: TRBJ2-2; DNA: TGTGCCAGCAGCTCCACGACGGTCCTAGACACCGGGGAGCTGTTTTTT; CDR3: CASSSTTVLDTGELFF
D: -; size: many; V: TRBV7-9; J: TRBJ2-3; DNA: TGTGCCAGCAGCGCCCGCGGTGGCCGAACGACAGATACGCAGTATTTT; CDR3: CASSARGGRTTDTQYF
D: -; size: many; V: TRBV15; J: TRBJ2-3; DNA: TGTGCCACCAGCAAACCTAGCGTGTCCACAGATACGCAGTATTTT; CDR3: CATSKPSVSTDTQYF
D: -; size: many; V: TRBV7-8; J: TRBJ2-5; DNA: TGTGCCAGCAGCACCGGGACCCAAGAGACCCAGTACTTC; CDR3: CASSTGTQETQYF
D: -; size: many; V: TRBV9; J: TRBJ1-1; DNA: TGTGCCAGCACCTCCGGGGGCCATACTGAAGCTTTCTTT; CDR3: CASTSGGHTEAFF
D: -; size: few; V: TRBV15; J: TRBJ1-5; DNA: TGTGCCACCAGCAGAGAAGAGGCTTGGGGCAATCAGCCCCAGCATTTT; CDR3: CATSREEAWGNQPQHF
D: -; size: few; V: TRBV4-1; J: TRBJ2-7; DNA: TGCGCCAGCAGCCAAGATGCGGGAACCACGAGGGAGCAGTACTTC; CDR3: CASSQDAGTTREQYF
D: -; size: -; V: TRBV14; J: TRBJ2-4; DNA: TGTGCCAGCAGCCGTCCCAGCGGAGCCAAAAACATTCAGTACTTC; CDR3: CASSRPSGAKNIQYF
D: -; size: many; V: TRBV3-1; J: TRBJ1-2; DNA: TGTGCCAGCAGCCCCTCAACGACCCCCTCTTCATATGGCTACACCTTC; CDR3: CASSPSTTPSSYGYTF
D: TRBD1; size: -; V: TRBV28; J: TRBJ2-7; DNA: TGTGCCAGCAGCGGGGACAGCCTCTCCTACGAGCAGTACTTC; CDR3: CASSGDSLSYEQYF
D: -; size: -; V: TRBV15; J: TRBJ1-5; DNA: TGTGCCAGTTCGCGAGATAATCAGCCCCAGCATTTT; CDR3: CASSRDNQPQHF